A single sample is the source of the 14 T cell receptor beta chains below, sequenced in a study of blood T cell repertoires in COVID-19. Sequencing was performed with immunoSEQ multiplex PCR; in TCRdb, only in-frame clones are kept and a portion is missing. The repertoire holds roughly 220,000 clones, with around 81% as singletons. Sequencing was carried out using peripheral blood. All receptors derive from a woman of 80 years or more with COVID-19, enrolled during active disease.

J is TRBJ2-6 and V is TRBV28, with TRBD1 matching over 9 bases. The CDR3 runs to 17 residues. V lost 6 bases and J lost 0; bases outside the gene matches: 6. The germline V gene encodes CDR1 MDHEN and CDR2 SYDVKM. The CDR3 sequence is CASSRTGATSGANVLTF. DNA of the CDR3: TGTGCCAGCAGCCGGACAGGGGCCACCTCTGGGGCCAACGTCCTGACTTTC. Variable domain in full (rest from reference TRBV28 and TRBJ2-6): DVKVTQSSRYLVKRTGEKVFLECVQDMDHENMFWYRQDPGLGLRLIYFSYDVKMKEKGDIPEGYSVSREKKERFSLILESASTNQTSMYLCASSRTGATSGANVLTFGAGSRLTVL.

The chain carries TRBV2 and TRBJ1-1, with D possibly TRBD1 on 5 matching bases. Germline V gives CDR1 SNHLY, CDR2 FYNNEI. This CDR3 is built from 13 residues. V was trimmed by 7 bases and J by 4 bases, leaving 13 bases between them. As DNA, the CDR3 is TGTGCCAGCAAACGGCAGGGCCCCACTGAAGCTTTCTTT. This encodes CASKRQGPTEAFF.

V gene TRBV7-9 combines with J gene TRBJ1-2, with a possible D match to TRBD1 (5 bases). Germline V gene sequence: CDR1 SEHNR, CDR2 FQNEAQ (reference sequence). This CDR3 is 15 amino acids long. V was trimmed by 5 bases and J by 2 bases, leaving 15 bases between them. CDR3 protein: CASSPPSGSNYGYTF. Written as DNA, the CDR3 is TGTGCCAGCAGCCCCCCATCAGGGTCCAACTATGGCTACACCTTC.

This chain links TRBV2 with TRBJ1-2; D may be TRBD1 (6 bases). V lost 2 bases and J lost 3, with 10 bases in between. Germline V lookup: CDR1 SNHLY, CDR2 FYNNEI. There are 14 residues in the CDR3. The chain's CDR3 is CASSEWGRDYGYTF. In DNA form, the CDR3 reads TGTGCCAGCAGTGAATGGGGGCGAGACTATGGCTACACCTTC.

The count of this clone is one. V usage is TRBV6-6 and J usage is TRBJ1-6; no clear D gene. V lost 9 bases and J 10 bases, leaving 16 bases between the germline ends. The CDR3 has 13 amino acids. Germline V gives CDR1 MNHNY, CDR2 SVGAGI (reference sequence). CDR3 region: CASSLGPGSPLHF. The CDR3 DNA is TGTGCCAGTAGCCTCGGCCCTGGGTCACCCCTCCACTTT.

This clone was observed once. The genes are TRBV6-5 and TRBJ2-5; 7 nucleotides agree with TRBD2. Germline CDR1 and CDR2: MNHEY and SVGAGI. With V trimmed by 3 bases and J by 5 bases, 12 bases remained unmatched. This CDR3 contains 16 residues. The CDR3 here is CASSYGGRAARETQYF. The CDR3 nucleotides are TGTGCCAGCAGTTATGGGGGGAGGGCGGCGAGGGAGACCCAGTACTTC.

This clone appeared a single time. V is TRBV5-1 and J is TRBJ1-5; perhaps TRBD1 as D (6 bases). The CDR3 contains 16 residues. V gave up 0 bases and J gave up 3 bases, with 13 bases separating them. In germline, CDR1 is SGHRS, CDR2 YFSETQ. Written as DNA, the CDR3 is TGCGCCAGCAGCTTGGGTCCTTGGGGGCCCAATCAGCCCCAGCATTTT. Residues: CASSLGPWGPNQPQHF.

The V gene is TRBV7-2, the J gene TRBJ1-3; D is unresolved. The CDR3 loop spans 15 amino acids. Germline CDR1 SGHTA, CDR2 FQGNSA. Trimming removed 5 bases at V and 1 base at J, with 12 bases between. CDR3 residues: CASSPPRGSGNTIYF. The DNA for the CDR3 is TGTGCCAGCAGCCCCCCACGGGGTTCTGGAAACACCATATATTTT.

This chain links TRBV6-5 with TRBJ1-1; D is possibly TRBD1 (5 bases). CDR3 size: 14 residues. The ends were cut back, 6 bases at V and 2 bases at J, with 13 bases in the middle. The V gene's germline CDR1 is MNHEY and CDR2 SVGAGI. CDR3 bases: TGTGCCAGCAGCCCGGACGGACACAACACTGAAGCTTTCTTT. This sequence encodes CASSPDGHNTEAFF.

The J gene is TRBJ1-2, the V gene TRBV18; D call uncertain. Germline CDR1 reads KGHSH; CDR2 reads LQKENI. The length of the CDR3 is 14 residues. V was cut by 2 bases and J by 8 bases, with 15 bases left in between. The CDR3 coding sequence is TGTGCCAGCTCACCAGGCAGCGAAGCGAGGGGCTACACCTTC. Translating gives CASSPGSEARGYTF.

This sequence joins TRBV6-5 and TRBJ1-1; 10 bases match TRBD1. From germline, CDR1 is MNHEY and CDR2 SVGAGI. The trim removed 6 bases at V and 10 bases at J, leaving 11 bases unmatched. The CDR3 is 14 residues long. The CDR3 spells CASSIDRGRGRAFF. The CDR3 bases are TGTGCCAGCAGCATCGACAGGGGGCGGGGAAGAGCTTTCTTT.

The CDR3 loop reads CATSKERTGGTREQYF. The DNA of the CDR3 is TGTGCCACCAGCAAGGAAAGGACAGGGGGGACCCGCGAGCAGTACTTC. This chain links TRBV15 with TRBJ2-7, with TRBD1 matching 10 bases. The CDR3 has 16 residues. The J segment lost 6 bases and the V segment lost 4 bases, leaving 12 bases of the junction unmatched. CDR1 LNHNV and CDR2 YYDKDF come from the germline V gene (reference sequence).

The chain has TRBV6-2 or TRBV6-3 and TRBJ2-1; 8 nucleotides line up with TRBD2. The ends lost 4 bases at V and 9 bases at J; junction bases unmatched: 8. Germline CDR1 MNHEY, CDR2 SVGEGT. The CDR3 contains 14 residues. The DNA for the CDR3 is TGTGCCAGCAGTTCGGCGGGGGGTATTTCTGAGCAGTTCTTC. Amino acid sequence: CASSSAGGISEQFF.

J is TRBJ2-5 and V is TRBV5-1, with D possibly TRBD2 on 5 matching bases. V lost 2 bases and J lost 1, with 15 bases in between. The V gene's germline CDR1 is SGHRS and CDR2 YFSETQ. The CDR3 loop spans 16 amino acids. CDR3 DNA sequence: TGCGCCAGCAGCTTCAGGAAGGGTGAGGGCCAAGAGACCCAGTACTTC. It encodes CASSFRKGEGQETQYF.